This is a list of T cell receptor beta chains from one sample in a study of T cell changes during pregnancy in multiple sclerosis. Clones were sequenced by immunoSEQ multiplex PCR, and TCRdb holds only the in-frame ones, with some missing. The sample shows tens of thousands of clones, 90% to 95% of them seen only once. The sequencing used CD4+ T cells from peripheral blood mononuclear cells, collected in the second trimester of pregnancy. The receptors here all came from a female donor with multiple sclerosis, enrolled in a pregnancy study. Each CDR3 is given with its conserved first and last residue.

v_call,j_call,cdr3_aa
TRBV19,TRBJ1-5,CASSPLRMTGGNQPQHF
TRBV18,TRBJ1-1,CASRTGGLTEAFF
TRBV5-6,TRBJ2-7,CASSQLQGTEQYF
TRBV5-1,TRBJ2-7,CASSLVTSDEQYF
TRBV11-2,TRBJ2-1,CASSLDSPSGRGPQFF
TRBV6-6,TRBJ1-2,CASSRQGSKSGYTF
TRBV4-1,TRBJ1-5,CASSRDRVDLPQHF
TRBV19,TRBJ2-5,CASSKTSGRSQETQYF
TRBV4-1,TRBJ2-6,CASRQYEAGANVLTF
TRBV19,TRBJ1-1,CASSNTLQGEAFF
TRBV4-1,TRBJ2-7,CASSHLVTVLYEQYF
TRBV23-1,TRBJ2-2,CARDPRVKRENTGELFF
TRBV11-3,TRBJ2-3,CASSPRSGTTDTQYF
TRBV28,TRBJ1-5,CASSFTGGGANQPQHF
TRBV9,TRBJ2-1,CASSPQGGLYNEQFF
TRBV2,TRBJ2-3,CASRSQALVTDTQYF
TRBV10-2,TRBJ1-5,CASSGSDRGWNQPQHF
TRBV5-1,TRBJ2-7,CASSLEGRGQNEQYF
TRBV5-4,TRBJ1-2,CASSDARGPYGYTF
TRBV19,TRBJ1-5,CASSMWGGRGNQPQHF
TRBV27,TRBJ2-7,CASKITGGTGSNEQYF
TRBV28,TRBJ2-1,CASSLSQGGGNEQFF
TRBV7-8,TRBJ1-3,CASSASARNTIYF
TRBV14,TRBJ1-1,CASSQDADTEAFF
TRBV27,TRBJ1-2,CASSPGTGVNYGYTF
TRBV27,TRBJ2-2,CASSLPSSPVQGPKTNTGELFF
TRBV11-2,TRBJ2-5,CASSLVGGSPQETQYF
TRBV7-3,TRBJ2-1,CASSFSAGGIGEQFF
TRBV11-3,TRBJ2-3,CASSLGASTDTQYF
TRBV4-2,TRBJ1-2,CASSQDPTSGYGYTF
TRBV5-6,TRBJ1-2,CASSSDRVYGYTF
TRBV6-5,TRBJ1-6,CASSRQGGNSPLHF
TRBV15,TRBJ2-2,CATSLRQGGSGELFF
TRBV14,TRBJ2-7,CASSQVGGPYEQYF
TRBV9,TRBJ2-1,CASSVAGRGYNEQFF